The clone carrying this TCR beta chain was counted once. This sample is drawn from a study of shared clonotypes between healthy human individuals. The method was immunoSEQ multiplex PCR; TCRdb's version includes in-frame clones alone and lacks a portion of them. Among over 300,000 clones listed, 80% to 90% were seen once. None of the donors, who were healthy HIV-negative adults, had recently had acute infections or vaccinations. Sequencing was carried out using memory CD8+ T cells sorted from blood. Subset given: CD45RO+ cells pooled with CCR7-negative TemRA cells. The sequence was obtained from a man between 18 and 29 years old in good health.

CDR3 sequence reads: CSVELDEGTEAFF. CDR3 in DNA: TGCAGCGTTGAATTGGATGAGGGCACTGAAGCTTTCTTT. The rearrangement links TRBV29-1 to TRBJ1-1; no definite D call. CDR1 is SQVTM, CDR2 ANQGSEA, per germline. CDR3 length: 13 amino acids. The V gene lost 2 bases and the J gene lost 4 bases, with 11 bases spanning the gap.